The 17 T cell receptor beta chains presented below share a single source sample, sequenced in a study of blood T cell repertoires in COVID-19. The method was immunoSEQ multiplex PCR; TCRdb's version includes in-frame clones alone and lacks a portion of them. This sample yields 55,000 or so clones, of which 60% to 80% are seen a single time; approximately 3% belongs to the top ten. The sequencing input was peripheral blood. These TCRs come from a man in his fifties or sixties with acute or convalescent COVID-19.

The V and J genes are TRBV29-1 and TRBJ1-3; 11 bases fit TRBD1. Germline loops: CDR1 SQVTM, CDR2 ANQGSEA. The CDR3 loop spans 15 amino acids. With V trimmed by 6 bases and J by 2 bases, 6 bases remained unmatched. This CDR3 is CSVVGQGATGNTIYF. CDR3 sequence (DNA): TGCAGCGTAGTAGGACAGGGGGCGACTGGAAACACCATATATTTT.

This chain uses TRBV2 with TRBJ1-2; 9 nucleotides agree with TRBD1. Germline V gives CDR1 SNHLY, CDR2 FYNNEI. The length of the CDR3 is 16 residues. V was clipped by 5 bases and J by 0 bases; unmatched bases: 7. CDR3 region: CASSWDREKTNYGYTF. The CDR3 region has the DNA TGTGCCAGCAGTTGGGACAGGGAGAAGACTAACTATGGCTACACCTTC.

This clone was detected only a few times. The V call is TRBV4-1, the J call TRBJ2-7; 7 positions agree with TRBD1. CDR1 and CDR2 from the germline V gene are MGHRA and YSYEKL. The CDR3 loop spans 15 amino acids. The V and J ends lost 0 bases and 3 bases, in that order; junction bases with no gene match: 5. Here the CDR3 DNA reads TGCGCCAGCAGCCAAGATTGGGACAGTCACTACGAGCAGTACTTC. Translation gives CASSQDWDSHYEQYF.

The chain is built from TRBV19 and TRBJ2-7; 9 bases fit TRBD1. CDR1 and CDR2 (germline): LNHDA, SQIVND (reference sequence). Germline trimming cut 5 bases from V and 4 bases from J; bases unmatched to any gene: 6. The CDR3 runs 14 residues. DNA for the CDR3: TGTGCCAGTAGTGGGGGACAGGGAGGATACGAGCAGTACTTC. Translation gives CASSGGQGGYEQYF.

The rearrangement links TRBV7-2 to TRBJ1-3; D ambiguous. CDR1 SGHTA and CDR2 FQGNSA come from the germline V gene. V lost 2 bases to trimming and J lost 4 bases, with 15 bases between them. This CDR3 contains 16 residues. CDR3 DNA: TGTGCCAGCAGCTTACAGTTTGAAAGTTTGGGAAACACCATATATTTT. Translated, it gives CASSLQFESLGNTIYF.

A single count supports this clone. The chain couples TRBV5-1 to TRBJ1-1; D gene ambiguous. The CDR3 extends over 14 amino acids. CDR1 and CDR2 (germline): SGHRS, YFSETQ. Trimming cost V 0 bases and J 4 bases, with 10 bases left between them. For the CDR3, the DNA is TGCGCCAGCAGCTTGGGGGAGTGGGCCACTGAAGCTTTCTTT. Translated: CASSLGEWATEAFF.

This chain links TRBV14 with TRBJ1-1, with 7 bases aligning to TRBD1. V trimming: 2 bases; J trimming: 3 bases; junction bases outside the gene matches: 9. In germline, CDR1 is SGHDN, CDR2 FVKESK. This CDR3 has 16 amino acids. CDR3 sequence (DNA): TGTGCCAGCAGCCAAAGGGGGCTCGGGCGGGACACTGAAGCTTTCTTT. This codes for CASSQRGLGRDTEAFF.

V usage is TRBV19 and J usage is TRBJ1-2; tentatively, D is TRBD1 (6 bases). Germline V gene lookup returns CDR1 LNHDA and CDR2 SQIVND (reference sequence). Between the trimmed V and J ends, which lost 3 bases and 3 bases, there was a span of 17 bases. CDR3 length: 16 residues. CDR3 sequence: CASSILQGSVDYGYTF. As DNA, the CDR3 is TGTGCCAGTAGTATTCTACAGGGCTCGGTGGACTATGGCTACACCTTC.

The V call is TRBV12-3 or TRBV12-4, the J call TRBJ2-7; D unclear. There are 13 residues in the CDR3. The V gene lost 3 bases and the J gene lost 3 bases, with 9 bases spanning the gap. The CDR3 bases are TGTGCCAGCAGTTTGGTCCACATCTACGAGCAGTACTTC. Protein product: CASSLVHIYEQYF.

J is TRBJ1-1 and V is TRBV29-1, with a possible D match to TRBD1 (5 bases). V lost 5 bases to trimming and J lost 1 base, with 8 bases between them. Germline V gene data show CDR1 as SQVTM and CDR2 as ANQGSEA. This CDR3 has 12 residues. CDR3 sequence: CSVRGQNTEAFF. In nucleotides, the CDR3 is TGCAGCGTTAGGGGTCAGAACACTGAAGCTTTCTTT.

The chain combines TRBV4-1 with TRBJ1-1, with 8 positions matching TRBD1. Germline CDR1 is MGHRA and CDR2 is YSYEKL. The ends lost 2 bases at V and 5 bases at J; junction bases unmatched: 7. CDR3 size: 15 residues. CDR3 sequence: CASSQPDRDVTEAFF. CDR3 DNA sequence: TGCGCCAGCAGCCAACCGGACAGGGACGTGACTGAAGCTTTCTTT.

The rearrangement links TRBV10-3 to TRBJ2-3, with 9 bases lining up with TRBD2. Germline loops: CDR1 ENHRY, CDR2 SYGVKD. V lost 6 bases to trimming and J lost 5 bases; unmatched junction nucleotides: 6. CDR3 size: 14 residues. The CDR3 sequence: CAIRGSGGGDTQYF. For the CDR3, the DNA is TGTGCCATCAGGGGTAGCGGGGGCGGAGATACGCAGTATTTT.

Points on this clone: Other nucleotide sequences from this sample produce the same CDR3. The chain employs TRBV7-2 and TRBJ2-5; D might be TRBD1 (5 bases). This CDR3 is 14 amino acids long. Trimming removed 3 bases at V and 5 bases at J, with 13 bases between. The germline V gene has CDR1 SGHTA and CDR2 FQGNSA. The DNA of the CDR3 is TGTGCCAGCAGCTTTCCAGGGTTAACGGAGACCCAGTACTTC. Translated, it gives CASSFPGLTETQYF.

The chain couples TRBV4-1 to TRBJ1-2; 8 nucleotides line up with TRBD1. Germline CDR1 MGHRA, CDR2 YSYEKL. The V and J ends lost 0 bases and 6 bases, in that order; junction bases with no gene match: 6. This CDR3 contains 15 residues. The CDR3 loop reads CASSQDGNRGDGYTF. The CDR3 region has the DNA TGCGCCAGCAGCCAAGATGGGAACAGGGGGGATGGCTACACCTTC.

This clone was found a few times. This chain links TRBV15 with TRBJ2-7; 9 bases agree with TRBD1. This CDR3 is 16 amino acids long. Germline CDR1 and CDR2: LNHNV and YYDKDF (reference sequence). V was clipped by 2 bases and J by 3 bases; unmatched bases: 8. CDR3 region: CATSRSWTGVDYEQYF. The CDR3 bases are TGTGCCACCAGCAGATCCTGGACAGGGGTTGACTACGAGCAGTACTTC.

The rearrangement uses TRBV4-1 and TRBJ1-3, with D perhaps TRBD1 (5 bases). Germline V gene data show CDR1 as MGHRA and CDR2 as YSYEKL. The CDR3 extends over 16 amino acids. V dropped 7 bases and J dropped 1 base, with 17 bases sitting between them. As DNA, the CDR3 is TGCGCCAGCACCCGGGGGGAGGGTACTTCTGGAAACACCATATATTTT. The encoded protein is CASTRGEGTSGNTIYF.

The chain combines TRBV19 with TRBJ1-5; perhaps TRBD1 as D (5 bases). This CDR3 has 13 residues. Germline loops: CDR1 LNHDA, CDR2 SQIVND (reference sequence). Trimming cost V 7 bases and J 6 bases, with 13 bases left between them. CDR3 DNA sequence: TGTGCCAGTATGTCAGGGTTCGGTCAGCCCCAGCATTTT. Its protein product is CASMSGFGQPQHF.